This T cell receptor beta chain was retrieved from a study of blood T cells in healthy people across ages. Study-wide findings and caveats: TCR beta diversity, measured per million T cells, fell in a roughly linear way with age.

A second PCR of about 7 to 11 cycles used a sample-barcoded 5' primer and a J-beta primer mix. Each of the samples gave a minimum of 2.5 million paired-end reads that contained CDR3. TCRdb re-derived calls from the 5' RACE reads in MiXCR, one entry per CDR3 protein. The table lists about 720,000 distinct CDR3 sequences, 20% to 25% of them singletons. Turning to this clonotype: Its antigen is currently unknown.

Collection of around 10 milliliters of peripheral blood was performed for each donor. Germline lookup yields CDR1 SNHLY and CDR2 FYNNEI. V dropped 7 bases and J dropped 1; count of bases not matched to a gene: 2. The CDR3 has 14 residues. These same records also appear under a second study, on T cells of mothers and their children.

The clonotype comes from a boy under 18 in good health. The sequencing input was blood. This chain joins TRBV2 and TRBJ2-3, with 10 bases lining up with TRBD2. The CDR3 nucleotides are TGTGCCAGCACTGGGACTAGCGGCACAGATACGCAGTATTTT. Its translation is CASTGTSGTDTQYF.